Ten or more counts support the clone carrying this T cell receptor (beta chain). The target antigen is unknown. V lost 0 bases and J lost 1, with 15 bases in between. The CDR3 consists of 17 residues. The germline CDR1 and CDR2 sequences are SGHTA and FQGNSA. Establishment of the diagnosis relied upon clinical symptoms, serum thyroxine, TRAb, thyroid ultrasound and orbital computed tomography. PBMCs stemmed from 9 to 10 ml of fresh peripheral blood. These data are taken from a study of Graves' ophthalmopathy and Graves' hyperthyroidism. The overall study: Peripheral blood sampling preceded any treatment and occurred at initial diagnosis. Regarding the study as a whole: Its predictions of ophthalmopathy progression gave the model 70.59% sensitivity and 72.22% specificity.

Scientists amplified the TCR beta CDR3 regions from RNA transcripts. After a first-round RT-PCR with HTBI primers, a second-round multiplex PCR was run. TCRdb re-derived calls from the multiplex PCR reads in MiXCR, one entry per CDR3 protein. This table holds roughly 410,000 distinct CDR3 sequences, approximately 15% found once. The sample comprised peripheral blood. This sequence originates from a woman between 18 and 29 years old with stable Graves' hyperthyroidism. V and J are TRBV7-2 and TRBJ1-1, with a tentative D call TRBD1 (5 bases). DNA for the CDR3: TGTGCCAGCAGCTTAGCCTCGAAGGGGTTCTGGAACACTGAAGCTTTCTTT. Its protein product is CASSLASKGFWNTEAFF. The full variable domain, with the rest looked up from reference TRBV7-2 and TRBJ1-1, is GAGVSQSPSNKVTEKGKDVELRCDPISGHTALYWYRQSLGQGLEFLIYFQGNSAPDKSGLPSDRFSAERTGGSVSTLTIQRTQQEDSAVYLCASSLASKGFWNTEAFFGQGTRLTVV.